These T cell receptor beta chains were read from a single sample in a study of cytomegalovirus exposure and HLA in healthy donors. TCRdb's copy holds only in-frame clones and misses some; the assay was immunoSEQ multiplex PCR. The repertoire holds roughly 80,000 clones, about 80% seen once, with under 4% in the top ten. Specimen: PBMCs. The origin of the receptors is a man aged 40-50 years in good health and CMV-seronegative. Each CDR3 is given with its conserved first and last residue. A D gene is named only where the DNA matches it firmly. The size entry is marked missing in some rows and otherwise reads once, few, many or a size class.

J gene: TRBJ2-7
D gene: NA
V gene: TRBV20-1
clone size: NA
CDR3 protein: CSANGEIEQYF
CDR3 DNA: TGCAGTGCTAATGGGGAGATCGAGCAGTACTTC

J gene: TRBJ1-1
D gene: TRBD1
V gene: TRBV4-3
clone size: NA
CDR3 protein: CASSPQGFAEAFF
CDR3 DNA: TGCGCCAGCAGCCCACAGGGGTTCGCTGAAGCTTTCTTT

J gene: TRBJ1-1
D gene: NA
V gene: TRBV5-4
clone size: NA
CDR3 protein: CASSLVPSDPLAFF
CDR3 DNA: TGTGCCAGCAGCTTGGTGCCGAGTGATCCTCTGGCTTTCTTT

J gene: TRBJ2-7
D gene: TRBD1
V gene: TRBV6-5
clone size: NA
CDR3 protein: CASSYYPGQGNYEQYF
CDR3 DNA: TGTGCCAGCAGTTATTACCCGGGACAGGGGAACTACGAGCAGTACTTC

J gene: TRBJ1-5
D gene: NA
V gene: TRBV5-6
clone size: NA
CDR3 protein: CASGQYRDNSNQPQHF
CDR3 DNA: TGTGCCAGCGGACAGTACCGGGACAACAGCAATCAGCCCCAGCATTTT

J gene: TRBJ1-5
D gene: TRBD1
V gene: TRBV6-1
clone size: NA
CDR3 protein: CASGGQGNQPQHF
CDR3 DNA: TGTGCCTCCGGGGGACAGGGAAATCAGCCCCAGCATTTT

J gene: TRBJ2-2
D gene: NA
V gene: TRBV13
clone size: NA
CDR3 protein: CASSFRAGGELFF
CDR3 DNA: TGTGCCAGCAGCTTCAGGGCTGGCGGGGAGCTGTTTTTT

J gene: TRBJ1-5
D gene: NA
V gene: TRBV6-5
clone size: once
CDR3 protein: CASMSTGMNNQPQHF
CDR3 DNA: TGTGCCAGCATGTCCACAGGGATGAACAATCAGCCCCAGCATTTT

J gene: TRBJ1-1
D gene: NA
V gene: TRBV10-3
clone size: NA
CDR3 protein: CAISSGWEGNEAFF
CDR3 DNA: TGTGCCATCAGTTCCGGGTGGGAGGGGAATGAAGCTTTCTTT

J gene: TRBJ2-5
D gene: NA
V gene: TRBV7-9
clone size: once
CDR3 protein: CASSLVGVETQYF
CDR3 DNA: TGTGCCAGCAGCTTAGTAGGGGTAGAGACCCAGTACTTC

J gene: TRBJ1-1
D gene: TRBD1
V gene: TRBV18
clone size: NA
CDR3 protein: CASSPGQEGRTEAFF
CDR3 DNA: TGTGCCAGCTCACCAGGACAGGAAGGAAGGACTGAAGCTTTCTTT